These 17 T cell receptor beta chains share one sample of origin, sequenced in a study of spatial heterogeneity in lung cancer. Time point of the sample: sample taken at primary tumor resection. Via MiXCR, TCRdb re-called the 5' RACE reads, giving one row per CDR3 protein. In the table there are over 14,000 distinct CDR3 sequences, 3.6% of which are singletons. The sample in question was normal lung tissue next to the tumor, obtained at surgery. These receptors were obtained from a male donor with early-stage non-small cell lung cancer.

Ten or more counts support this clonotype. The library was prepared for alpha chains; this beta chain is a stray read, so its frequency means little. This chain links TRBV6-5 with TRBJ1-3; tentatively, D is TRBD1 (6 bases). V lost 5 bases to trimming and J lost 3 bases, with 8 bases between them. The CDR3 is 13 residues long. Germline V gives CDR1 MNHEY, CDR2 SVGAGI. In nucleotides, the CDR3 is TGTGCCAGCAGTCTGGACAGTGGAAACACCATATATTTT. Protein: CASSLDSGNTIYF.

There are many counts of this clonotype. This beta chain lies outside the target of a library built for alpha chains; its clone size means little. This chain connects TRBV20-1 to TRBJ2-7, with D tentatively TRBD2 (6 bases). CDR3 length equals 14 residues. Trimming removed 4 bases at V and 1 base at J, with 14 bases between. In germline, CDR1 is DFQATT, CDR2 SNEGSKA (reference sequence). CDR3: CSAIRPRGSYEQYF. For the CDR3, the DNA is TGCAGTGCTATAAGGCCCCGGGGGTCCTACGAGCAGTACTTC.

This clonotype was picked up many times. This beta chain is off target for a library built for alpha chains, so its abundance means little. The chain couples TRBV27 to TRBJ2-5; 7 bases match TRBD1. The V gene's germline CDR1 is MNHEY and CDR2 SMNVEV (reference sequence). The J segment lost 1 base and the V segment lost 5 bases, leaving 7 bases of the junction unmatched. CDR3 size: 15 residues. For the CDR3, the DNA is TGTGCCAGCAGTCCAATGACAGGGAGCCAAGAGACCCAGTACTTC. Its translation: CASSPMTGSQETQYF.

In its sample, this clonotype was seen many times. This beta chain is an unintended read in a library built for alpha chains; its size means little. This sequence joins TRBV5-1 and TRBJ2-7; D gene ambiguous. V gave up 7 bases and J gave up 12 bases, with 11 bases separating them. CDR3 length: 9 amino acids. CDR1 and CDR2 (germline): SGHRS, YFSETQ. CDR3 residues: CASEEERYF. The CDR3 DNA reads as TGCGCCAGCGAAGAAGAAAGGTACTTC.

This clonotype ranks as hyperexpanded (1% or more). Being off target in a library aimed at alpha chains, this beta chain has a size of little meaning. This rearrangement joins TRBV29-1 to TRBJ1-1, with 7 bases matching TRBD1. V trimming: 5 bases; J trimming: 2 bases; junction bases outside the gene matches: 2. Looked up from germline, CDR1 is SQVTM and CDR2 is ANQGSEA. CDR3 length: 12 amino acids. The CDR3 spells CSVRDSNTEAFF. CDR3 nucleotide sequence: TGCAGCGTTCGGGACAGTAACACTGAAGCTTTCTTT.

This clonotype was picked up many times. This beta chain is off target for a library built for alpha chains, so its abundance means little. The V call is TRBV5-1, the J call TRBJ2-2, with D perhaps being TRBD1 or TRBD2 (5 bases each). Deletions cut 3 bases from V and 3 bases from J, with 9 bases between. The germline gives CDR1 SGHRS, CDR2 YFSETQ. CDR3 length: 14 amino acids. CDR3 protein: CASSSEGYTGELFF. The CDR3 DNA reads TGCGCCAGCAGCTCCGAGGGGTACACCGGGGAGCTGTTTTTT.

This clonotype qualifies as medium-sized. The library was prepared for alpha chains; this beta chain is a stray read, so its frequency means little. The genes are TRBV6-2 or TRBV6-3 and TRBJ2-1, with D hard to call. Trimming removed 6 bases at V and 0 bases at J, with 12 bases between. This CDR3 comprises 15 residues. In germline, CDR1 is MNHEY, CDR2 SVGEGT. The CDR3 bases are TGTGCCAGCAGGACGGGTCTTAGCTCCTACAATGAGCAGTTCTTC. It codes for CASRTGLSSYNEQFF.

There are many counts of this clonotype. Within a library made for alpha chains, this beta chain is off target, and its count is uninformative. The V and J genes are TRBV12-3 or TRBV12-4 and TRBJ1-5, with no clear D. The CDR3 sequence is 16 residues long. V was pared by 5 bases and J by 5 bases, with 19 bases between. DNA for the CDR3: TGTGCCAGCAGTCTATATCCGAGGCAGCCTGATCAGCCCCAGCATTTT. Translating gives CASSLYPRQPDQPQHF.

This clonotype occurred many times. This beta chain is a stray read from a library made for alpha chains; its abundance is not meaningful. This chain uses TRBV29-1 with TRBJ1-3; D is unresolved. CDR1 SQVTM and CDR2 ANQGSEA come from the germline V gene. This CDR3 region has 15 residues. Deletions cut 7 bases from V and 1 base from J, with 17 bases between. The CDR3: CSAEDLHSSGNTIYF. CDR3 in DNA: TGCAGCGCTGAGGACTTGCATTCTTCTGGAAACACCATATATTTT. Supplemented by reference TRBV29-1 and TRBJ1-3, the full variable domain reads SAVISQKPSRDICQRGTSLTIQCQVDSQVTMMFWYRQQPGQSLTLIATANQGSEATYESGFVIDKFPISRPNLTFSTLTVSNMSPEDSSIYLCSAEDLHSSGNTIYFGEGSWLTVV.

This clonotype came up many times. For a library built for alpha chains, this beta chain is a stray read; little rests on its size. This chain uses TRBV12-3 or TRBV12-4 with TRBJ1-6, with a possible D match to TRBD1 (6 bases). V gave up 7 bases and J gave up 9 bases, with 19 bases separating them. This CDR3 comprises 15 residues. The CDR3 DNA sequence: TGTGCCAGCACCCAACGGGCCAGGGGCTCTTCACCCCTCCACTTT. Amino acid sequence: CASTQRARGSSPLHF.

This clonotype was detected many times. As an off-target read in a library built for alpha chains, this beta chain has a frequency of little significance. This rearrangement joins TRBV6-5 to TRBJ1-6; 9 bases agree with TRBD1. This CDR3 spans 15 amino acids. Germline CDR1 and CDR2: MNHEY and SVGAGI. The V segment lost 4 bases and the J segment 5 bases; nucleotides outside the gene matches: 3. This chain's CDR3 is CASSLQGADNSPLHF. The DNA for the CDR3 is TGTGCCAGCAGTTTACAGGGGGCTGATAATTCACCCCTCCACTTT.

This clonotype occurred many times. A library made for alpha chains picked up this beta chain off target, so its size means little. The chain combines TRBV6-5 with TRBJ2-1; TRBD2 matches 8 bases. The CDR3 contains 15 residues. V lost 5 bases to trimming and J lost 4 bases; unmatched junction nucleotides: 7. The V gene's germline CDR1 is MNHEY and CDR2 SVGAGI. The CDR3 nucleotides read TGTGCCAGCAGTAAGAGCGGGAGTTTGTACAATGAGCAGTTCTTC. This codes for CASSKSGSLYNEQFF.

This clonotype occurred many times. This beta chain is an off-target read within a library intended for alpha chains, so its frequency means little. The chain has TRBV2 and TRBJ2-5, with TRBD2 as a possible D gene (5 bases). From germline, CDR1 is SNHLY and CDR2 FYNNEI. V lost 7 bases to trimming and J lost 5 bases, with 8 bases between them. This CDR3 has 11 amino acids. CDR3 nucleotides: TGTGCCAGCAACCGGAGGGAGACCCAGTACTTC. Protein sequence: CASNRRETQYF.

This clonotype was recorded at least ten times. Because the library targeted alpha chains, this beta chain is an off-target read whose size means little. The chain employs TRBV2 and TRBJ1-2; D is uncertain. Germline loops: CDR1 SNHLY, CDR2 FYNNEI. The germline V and J ends were trimmed by 8 bases and 3 bases, with 7 bases remaining between them. CDR3 length: 11 residues. The CDR3, as DNA: TGTGCCAGCGGTGGGGACTATGGCTACACCTTC. Translating gives CASGGDYGYTF.

This clonotype has at least ten counts. The library was built for alpha chains, so this beta chain is an off-target read and its size means little. The chain couples TRBV9 to TRBJ2-1; D is unresolved. Germline CDR1 SGDLS, CDR2 YYNGEE. The CDR3 is made up of 13 amino acids. Deletions cut 0 bases from V and 12 bases from J, with 13 bases between. The DNA of the CDR3 is TGTGCCAGCAGCGTAGTTGGCGGTGCCGGGCAGTTCTTC. Its translation is CASSVVGGAGQFF.

This clonotype was counted many times. In a library made to pick up alpha chains, this beta chain is a stray read with a size that means little. The chain employs TRBV12-3 or TRBV12-4 and TRBJ2-6, with 9 bases that match TRBD1. J was trimmed by 4 bases and V by 3 bases; bases with no gene match: 7. This CDR3 has 17 residues. The CDR3: CASSLGQGTFGANVLTF. Here the CDR3 DNA reads TGTGCCAGCAGTTTGGGACAGGGTACCTTCGGGGCCAACGTCCTGACTTTC.

This clonotype was detected many times. This beta chain lies outside the target of a library built for alpha chains; its clone size means little. The chain combines TRBV6-5 with TRBJ1-2, with a weak D call TRBD1 (5 bases). Trimming pared 2 bases from V and 9 bases from J, leaving 19 bases between. Germline loops: CDR1 MNHEY, CDR2 SVGAGI. There are 15 residues in the CDR3. CDR3 nucleotides: TGTGCCAGCAGTTACGGGGCCGGGAGACATGAAAGCTACACCTTC. Protein: CASSYGAGRHESYTF.